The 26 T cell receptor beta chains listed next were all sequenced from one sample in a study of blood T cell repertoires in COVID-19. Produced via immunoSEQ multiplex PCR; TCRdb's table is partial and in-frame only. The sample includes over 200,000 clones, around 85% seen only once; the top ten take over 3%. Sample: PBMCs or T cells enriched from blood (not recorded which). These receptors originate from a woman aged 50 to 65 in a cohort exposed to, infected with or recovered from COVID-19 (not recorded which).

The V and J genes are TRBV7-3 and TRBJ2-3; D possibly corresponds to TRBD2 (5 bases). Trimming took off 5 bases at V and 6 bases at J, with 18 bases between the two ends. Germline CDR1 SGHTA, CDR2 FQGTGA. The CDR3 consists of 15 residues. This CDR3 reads CASSRGLGAQDTQYF. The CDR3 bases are TGTGCCAGCAGCCGCGGACTGGGAGCCCAGGATACGCAGTATTTT.

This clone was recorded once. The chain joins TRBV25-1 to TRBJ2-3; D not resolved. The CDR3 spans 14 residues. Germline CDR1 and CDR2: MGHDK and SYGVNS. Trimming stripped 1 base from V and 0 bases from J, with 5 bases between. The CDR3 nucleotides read TGTGCCAGCAGTGAATTTTCGAGCACAGATACGCAGTATTTT. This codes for CASSEFSSTDTQYF. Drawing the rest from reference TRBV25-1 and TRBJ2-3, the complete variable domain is EADIYQTPRYLVIGTGKKITLECSQTMGHDKMYWYQQDPGMELHLIHYSYGVNSTEKGDLSSESTVSRIRTEHFPLTLESARPSHTSQYLCASSEFSSTDTQYFGPGTRLTVL.

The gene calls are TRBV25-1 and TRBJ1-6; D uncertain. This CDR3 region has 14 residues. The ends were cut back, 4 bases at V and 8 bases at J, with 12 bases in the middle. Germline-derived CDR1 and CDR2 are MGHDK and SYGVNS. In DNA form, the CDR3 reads TGTGCCAGCAGTGTAGGAGGGTTGTATTCACCCCTCCACTTT. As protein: CASSVGGLYSPLHF.

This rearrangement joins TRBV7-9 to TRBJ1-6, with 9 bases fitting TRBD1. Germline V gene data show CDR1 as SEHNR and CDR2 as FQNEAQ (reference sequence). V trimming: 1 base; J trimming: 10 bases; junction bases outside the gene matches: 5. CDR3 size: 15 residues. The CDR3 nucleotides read TGTGCCAGCAGCTTAGGACAGGGGGGAAGATCACCCCTCCACTTT. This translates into CASSLGQGGRSPLHF. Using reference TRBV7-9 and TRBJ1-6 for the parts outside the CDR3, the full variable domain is DTGVSQNPRHKITKRGQNVTFRCDPISEHNRLYWYRQTLGQGPEFLTYFQNEAQLEKSRLLSDRFSAERPKGSFSTLEIQRTEQGDSAMYLCASSLGQGGRSPLHFGNGTRLTVT.

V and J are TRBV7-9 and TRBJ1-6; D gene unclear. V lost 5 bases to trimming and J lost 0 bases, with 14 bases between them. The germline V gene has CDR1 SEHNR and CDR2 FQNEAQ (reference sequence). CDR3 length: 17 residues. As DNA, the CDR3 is TGTGCCAGCAGCCTCGCCGGGAGGAGCTCCTATAATTCACCCCTCCACTTT. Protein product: CASSLAGRSSYNSPLHF.

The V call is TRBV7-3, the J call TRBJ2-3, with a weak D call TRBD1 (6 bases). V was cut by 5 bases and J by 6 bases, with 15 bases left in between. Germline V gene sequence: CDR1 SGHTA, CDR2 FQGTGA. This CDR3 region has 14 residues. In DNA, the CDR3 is TGTGCCAGCAGCCCCGACAGGTGGGGGGATACGCAGTATTTT. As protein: CASSPDRWGDTQYF.

The CDR3 coding sequence is TGTGCCAGCACCCTGTGGGGGGGCTATAATTCACCCCTCCACTTT. Translated: CASTLWGGYNSPLHF. V usage is TRBV6-5 and J usage is TRBJ1-6, with D possibly being TRBD1 (5 bases). The CDR3 contains 15 residues. V lost 7 bases and J lost 3, with 13 bases in between. Germline V gene sequence: CDR1 MNHEY, CDR2 SVGAGI.

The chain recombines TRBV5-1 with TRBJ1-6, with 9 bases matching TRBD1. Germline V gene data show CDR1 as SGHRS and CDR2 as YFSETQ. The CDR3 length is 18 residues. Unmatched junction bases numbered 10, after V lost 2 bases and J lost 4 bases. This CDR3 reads CASSLNPGTGTYNSPLHF. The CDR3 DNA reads TGCGCCAGCAGCTTAAACCCCGGGACAGGGACATATAATTCACCCCTCCACTTT.

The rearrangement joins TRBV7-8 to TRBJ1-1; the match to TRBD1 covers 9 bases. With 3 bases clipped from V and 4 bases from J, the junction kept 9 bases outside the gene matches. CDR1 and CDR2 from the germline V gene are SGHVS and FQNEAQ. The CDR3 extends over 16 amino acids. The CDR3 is CASSFRQGVRSTEAFF. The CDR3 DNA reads TGTGCCAGCAGCTTTAGACAGGGGGTAAGGAGCACTGAAGCTTTCTTT.

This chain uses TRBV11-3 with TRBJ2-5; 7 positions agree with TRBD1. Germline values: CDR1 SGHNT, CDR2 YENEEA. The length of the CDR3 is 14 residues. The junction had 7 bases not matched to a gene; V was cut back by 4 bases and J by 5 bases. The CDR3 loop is CASSSRGPRETQYF. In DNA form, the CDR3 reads TGTGCCAGCAGCTCGAGGGGGCCGCGGGAGACCCAGTACTTC.

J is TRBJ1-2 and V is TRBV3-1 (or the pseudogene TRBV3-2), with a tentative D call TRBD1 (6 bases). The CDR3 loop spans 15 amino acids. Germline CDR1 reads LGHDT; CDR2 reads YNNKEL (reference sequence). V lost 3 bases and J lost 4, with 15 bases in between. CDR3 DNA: TGTGCCAGCAGCCATGGAGACAGGAGTAGCTATGGCTACACCTTC. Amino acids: CASSHGDRSSYGYTF.

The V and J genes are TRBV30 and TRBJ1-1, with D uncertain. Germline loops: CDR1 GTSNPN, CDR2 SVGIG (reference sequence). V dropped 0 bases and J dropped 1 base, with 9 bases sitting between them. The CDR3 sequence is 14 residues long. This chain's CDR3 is CAWSVGLQNTEAFF. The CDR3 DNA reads TGTGCCTGGAGTGTAGGACTACAGAACACTGAAGCTTTCTTT.

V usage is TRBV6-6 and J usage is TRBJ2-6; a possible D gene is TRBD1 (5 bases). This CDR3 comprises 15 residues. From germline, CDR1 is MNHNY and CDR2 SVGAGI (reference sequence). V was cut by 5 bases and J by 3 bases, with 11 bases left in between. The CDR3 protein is CASSQRGFGANVLTF. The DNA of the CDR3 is TGTGCCAGCAGTCAAAGGGGCTTTGGGGCCAACGTCCTGACTTTC.

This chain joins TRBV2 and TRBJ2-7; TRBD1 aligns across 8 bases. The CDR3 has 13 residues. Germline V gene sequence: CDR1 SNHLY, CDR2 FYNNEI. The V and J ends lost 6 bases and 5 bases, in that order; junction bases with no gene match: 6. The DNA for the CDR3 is TGTGCCAGCAGGAGGACAGGGCCCCACGAGCAGTACTTC. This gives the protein CASRRTGPHEQYF.

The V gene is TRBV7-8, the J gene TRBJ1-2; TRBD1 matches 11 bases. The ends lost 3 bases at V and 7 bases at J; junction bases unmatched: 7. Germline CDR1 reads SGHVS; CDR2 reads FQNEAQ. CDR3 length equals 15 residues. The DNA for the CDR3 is TGTGCCAGCAGCTTCAGGACAGGGGGCGTCTTTGGCTACACCTTC. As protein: CASSFRTGGVFGYTF.

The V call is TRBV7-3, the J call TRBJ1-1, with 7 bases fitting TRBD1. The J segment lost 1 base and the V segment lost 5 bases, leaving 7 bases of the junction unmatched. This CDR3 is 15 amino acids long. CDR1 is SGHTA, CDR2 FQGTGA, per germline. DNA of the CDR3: TGTGCCAGCAGCCCAACGGGACAGTCGAACACTGAAGCTTTCTTT. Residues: CASSPTGQSNTEAFF.

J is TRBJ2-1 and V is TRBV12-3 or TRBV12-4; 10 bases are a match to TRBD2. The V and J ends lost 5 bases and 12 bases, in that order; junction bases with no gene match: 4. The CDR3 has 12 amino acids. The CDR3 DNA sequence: TGTGCCAGCAGTCCCTCTAGCGGGGGGCAGTTCTTC. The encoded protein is CASSPSSGGQFF.

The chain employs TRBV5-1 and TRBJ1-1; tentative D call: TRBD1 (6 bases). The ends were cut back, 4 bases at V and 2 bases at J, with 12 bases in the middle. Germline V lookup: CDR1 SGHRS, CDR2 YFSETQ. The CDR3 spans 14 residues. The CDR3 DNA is TGCGCCAGCAGCCAGCAGGGACAAAACACTGAAGCTTTCTTT. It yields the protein CASSQQGQNTEAFF.

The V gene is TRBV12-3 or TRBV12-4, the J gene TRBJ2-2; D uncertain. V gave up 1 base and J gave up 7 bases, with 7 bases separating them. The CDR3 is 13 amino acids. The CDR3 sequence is CASSLETIGELFF. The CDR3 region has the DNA TGTGCCAGCAGTTTAGAAACTATCGGGGAGCTGTTTTTT.

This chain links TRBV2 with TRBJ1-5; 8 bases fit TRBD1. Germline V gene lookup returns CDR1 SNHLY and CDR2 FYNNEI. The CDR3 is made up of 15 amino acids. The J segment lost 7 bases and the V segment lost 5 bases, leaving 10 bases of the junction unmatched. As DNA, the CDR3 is TGTGCCAGCAGTTTAAGGACAGGGAGTACGCAGCCCCAGCATTTT. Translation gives CASSLRTGSTQPQHF.

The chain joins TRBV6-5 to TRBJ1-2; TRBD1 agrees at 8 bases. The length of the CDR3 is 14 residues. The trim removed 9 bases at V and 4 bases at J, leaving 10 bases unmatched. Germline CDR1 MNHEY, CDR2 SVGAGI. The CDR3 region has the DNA TGTGCCAGTCGGCACAGGGGGGCTGGCTATGGCTACACCTTC. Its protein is CASRHRGAGYGYTF.

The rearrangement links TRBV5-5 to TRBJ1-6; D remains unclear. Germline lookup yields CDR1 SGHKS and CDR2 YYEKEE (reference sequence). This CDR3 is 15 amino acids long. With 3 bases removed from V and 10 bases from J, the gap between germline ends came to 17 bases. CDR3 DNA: TGTGCCAGCAGCTCAGGCCGGGATGGAGGCTCACCCCTCCACTTT. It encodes CASSSGRDGGSPLHF.

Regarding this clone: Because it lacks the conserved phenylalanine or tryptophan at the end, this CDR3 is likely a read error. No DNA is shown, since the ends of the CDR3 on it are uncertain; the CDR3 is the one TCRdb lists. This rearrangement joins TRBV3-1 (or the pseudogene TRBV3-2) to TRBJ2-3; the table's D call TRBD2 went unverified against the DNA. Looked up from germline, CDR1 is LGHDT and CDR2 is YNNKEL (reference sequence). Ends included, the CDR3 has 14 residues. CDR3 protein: CASSQDHPSGARII.

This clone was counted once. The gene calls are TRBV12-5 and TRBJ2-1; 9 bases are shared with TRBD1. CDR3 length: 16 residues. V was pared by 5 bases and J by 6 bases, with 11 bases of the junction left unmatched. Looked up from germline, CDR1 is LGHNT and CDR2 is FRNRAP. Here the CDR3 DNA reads TGTGCTAGTGGTCCTACCCGGGACAGGGTTTTCAATGAGCAGTTCTTC. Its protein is CASGPTRDRVFNEQFF.

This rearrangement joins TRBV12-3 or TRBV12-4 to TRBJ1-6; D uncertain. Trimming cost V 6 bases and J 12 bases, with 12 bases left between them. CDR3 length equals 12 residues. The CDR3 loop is CASRGELGPLHF. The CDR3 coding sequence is TGTGCCAGCAGAGGAGAGCTTGGACCCCTCCACTTT.

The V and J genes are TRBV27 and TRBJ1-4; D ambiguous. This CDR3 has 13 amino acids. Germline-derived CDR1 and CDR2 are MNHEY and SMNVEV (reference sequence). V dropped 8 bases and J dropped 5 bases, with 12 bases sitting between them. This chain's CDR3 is CASRRTQNEKLFF. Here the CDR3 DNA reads TGTGCCAGCCGGCGGACTCAAAATGAAAAACTGTTTTTT.